One TCR beta chain is described in this entry. The target antigen is unknown. This sample was taken from a study of cytotoxic CD8 clonotypes in ibrutinib-treated CLL. Study conclusions and caveats: Stable or contracted on treatment, public clonotypes were also uncommon. Clonality increased at ibrutinib response and stayed stable in sustained remission. At progression, however, it fell back toward baseline.

Data came from immunoSEQ multiplex PCR; TCRdb stores just in-frame clones and leaves some out. The sample shows hundreds of thousands of clones, roughly 70% of them seen only once. Trimming pared 7 bases from V and 7 bases from J, leaving 14 bases between. Germline V gives CDR1 SGHTA, CDR2 FQGNSA. This CDR3 is built from 13 residues. This sample comprised PBMCs, obtained after 24 months of ibrutinib treatment. This clonotype was sampled from a human donor with chronic lymphocytic leukemia. V is TRBV7-2 and J is TRBJ2-1; D unclear. Here the CDR3 DNA reads TGTGCCAGCATCTCAAGAAAGGTAAATGAGCAGTTCTTC. Translation: CASISRKVNEQFF.